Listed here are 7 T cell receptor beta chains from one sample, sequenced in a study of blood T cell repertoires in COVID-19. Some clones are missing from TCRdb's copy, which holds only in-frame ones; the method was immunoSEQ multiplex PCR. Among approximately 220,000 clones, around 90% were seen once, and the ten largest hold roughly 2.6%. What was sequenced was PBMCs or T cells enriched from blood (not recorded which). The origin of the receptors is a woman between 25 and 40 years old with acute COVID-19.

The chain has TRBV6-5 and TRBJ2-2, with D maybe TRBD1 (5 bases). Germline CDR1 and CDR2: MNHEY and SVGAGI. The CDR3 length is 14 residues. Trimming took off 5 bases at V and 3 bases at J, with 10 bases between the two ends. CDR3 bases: TGTGCCAGCAGTACAGGTTTTGACACCGGGGAGCTGTTTTTT. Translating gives CASSTGFDTGELFF.

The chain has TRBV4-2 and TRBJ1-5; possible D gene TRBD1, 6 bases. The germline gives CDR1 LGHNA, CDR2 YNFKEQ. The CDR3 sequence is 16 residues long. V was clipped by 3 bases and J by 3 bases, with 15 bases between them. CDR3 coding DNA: TGTGCCAGCAGCCAGGAATTACAGGGATTCAATCAGCCCCAGCATTTT. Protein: CASSQELQGFNQPQHF.

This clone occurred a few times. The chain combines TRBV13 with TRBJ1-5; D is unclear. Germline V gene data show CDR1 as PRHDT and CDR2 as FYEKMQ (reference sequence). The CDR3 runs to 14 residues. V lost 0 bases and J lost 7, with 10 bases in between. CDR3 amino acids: CASSLGGGRQPQHF. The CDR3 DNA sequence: TGTGCCAGCAGCTTAGGGGGAGGGCGCCAGCCCCAGCATTTT. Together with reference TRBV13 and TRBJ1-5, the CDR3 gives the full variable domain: AAGVIQSPRHLIKEKRETATLKCYPIPRHDTVYWYQQGPGQDPQFLISFYEKMQSDKGSIPDRFSAQQFSDYHSELNMSSLELGDSALYFCASSLGGGRQPQHFGDGTRLSIL.

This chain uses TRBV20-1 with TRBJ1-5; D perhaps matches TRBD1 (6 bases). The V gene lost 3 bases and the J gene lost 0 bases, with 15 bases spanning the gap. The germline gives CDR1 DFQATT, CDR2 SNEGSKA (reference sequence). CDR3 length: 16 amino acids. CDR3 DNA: TGCAGTGCTAGTAGGCCAGGGGTTTATAGCAATCAGCCCCAGCATTTT. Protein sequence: CSASRPGVYSNQPQHF.

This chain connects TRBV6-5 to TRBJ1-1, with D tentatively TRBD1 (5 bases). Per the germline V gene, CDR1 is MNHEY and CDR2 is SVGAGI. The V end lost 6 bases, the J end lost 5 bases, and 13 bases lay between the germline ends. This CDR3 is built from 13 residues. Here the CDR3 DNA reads TGTGCCAGCAGCCCCAGGGATAGAACTGAAGCTTTCTTT. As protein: CASSPRDRTEAFF.

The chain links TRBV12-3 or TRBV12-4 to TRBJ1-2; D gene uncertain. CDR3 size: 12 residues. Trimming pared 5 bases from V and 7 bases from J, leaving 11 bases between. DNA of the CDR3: TGTGCCAGCAGTCCAGAGACGGGTGGCTACACCTTC. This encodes CASSPETGGYTF.

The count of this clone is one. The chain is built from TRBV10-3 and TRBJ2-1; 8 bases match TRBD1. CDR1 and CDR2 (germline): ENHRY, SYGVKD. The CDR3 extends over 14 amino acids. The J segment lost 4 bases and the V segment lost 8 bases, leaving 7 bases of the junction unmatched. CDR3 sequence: CAIRTGQEYNEQFF. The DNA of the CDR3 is TGTGCCATCCGAACGGGACAGGAATACAATGAGCAGTTCTTC.